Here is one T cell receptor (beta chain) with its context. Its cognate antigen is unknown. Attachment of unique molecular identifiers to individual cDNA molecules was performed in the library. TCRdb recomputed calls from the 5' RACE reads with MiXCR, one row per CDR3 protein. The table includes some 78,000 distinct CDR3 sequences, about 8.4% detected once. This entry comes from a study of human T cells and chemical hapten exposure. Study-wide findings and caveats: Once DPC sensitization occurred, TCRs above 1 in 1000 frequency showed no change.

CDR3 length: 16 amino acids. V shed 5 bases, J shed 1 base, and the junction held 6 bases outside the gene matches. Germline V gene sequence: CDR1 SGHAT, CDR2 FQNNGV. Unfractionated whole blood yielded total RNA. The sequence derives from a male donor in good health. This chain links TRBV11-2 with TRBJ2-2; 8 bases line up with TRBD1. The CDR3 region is CASSLAGTGNTGELFF. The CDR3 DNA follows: TGTGCCAGCAGCCTCGCCGGGACAGGGAACACCGGGGAGCTGTTTTTT.